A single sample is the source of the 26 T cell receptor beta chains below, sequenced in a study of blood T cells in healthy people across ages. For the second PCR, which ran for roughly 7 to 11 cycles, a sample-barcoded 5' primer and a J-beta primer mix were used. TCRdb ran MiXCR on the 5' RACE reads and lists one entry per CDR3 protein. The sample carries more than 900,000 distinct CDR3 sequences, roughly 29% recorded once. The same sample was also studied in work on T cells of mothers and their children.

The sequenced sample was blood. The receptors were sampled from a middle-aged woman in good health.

The CDR3 loop is CSARAILLGTEAFF. The CDR3 region has the DNA TGCAGTGCTAGAGCCATACTTCTGGGGACTGAAGCTTTCTTT. V is TRBV20-1 and J is TRBJ1-1; D is ambiguous. V gave up 1 base and J gave up 5 bases, with 14 bases separating them. This CDR3 spans 14 amino acids. In germline, CDR1 is DFQATT, CDR2 SNEGSKA (reference sequence).

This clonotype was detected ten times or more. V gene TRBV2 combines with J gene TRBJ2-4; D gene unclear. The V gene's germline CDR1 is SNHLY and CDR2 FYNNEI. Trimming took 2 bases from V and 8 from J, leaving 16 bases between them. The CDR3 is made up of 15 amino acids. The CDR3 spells CASSEKSKPVHIQYF. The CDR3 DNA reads TGTGCCAGCAGTGAAAAATCTAAGCCGGTTCACATTCAGTACTTC. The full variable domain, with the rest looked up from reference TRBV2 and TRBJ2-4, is EPEVTQTPSHQVTQMGQEVILRCVPISNHLYFYWYRQILGQKVEFLVSFYNNEISEKSEIFDDQFSVERPDGSNFTLKIRSTKLEDSAMYFCASSEKSKPVHIQYFGAGTRLSVL.

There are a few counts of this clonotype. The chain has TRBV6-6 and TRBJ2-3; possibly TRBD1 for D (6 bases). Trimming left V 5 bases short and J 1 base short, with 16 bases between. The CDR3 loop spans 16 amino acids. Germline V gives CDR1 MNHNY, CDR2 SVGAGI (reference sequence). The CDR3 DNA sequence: TGTGCCAGCAGTCTAACAGGGAAATGGGGCACAGATACGCAGTATTTT. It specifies CASSLTGKWGTDTQYF.

As DNA, the CDR3 is TGTGCCAGCAGTTTAAGGACAGGGGGTCAAAACGAGCAGTACTTC. The encoded protein is CASSLRTGGQNEQYF. This chain links TRBV12-3 or TRBV12-4 with TRBJ2-7, with 10 bases matching TRBD1. The trim removed 2 bases at V and 5 bases at J, leaving 6 bases unmatched. There are 15 residues in the CDR3.

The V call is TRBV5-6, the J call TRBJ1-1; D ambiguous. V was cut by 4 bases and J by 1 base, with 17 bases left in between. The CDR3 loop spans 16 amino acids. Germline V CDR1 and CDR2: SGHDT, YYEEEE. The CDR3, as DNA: TGTGCCAGCAGCGGCCCCCCCTGGCAGCCGAACACTGAAGCTTTCTTT. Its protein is CASSGPPWQPNTEAFF.

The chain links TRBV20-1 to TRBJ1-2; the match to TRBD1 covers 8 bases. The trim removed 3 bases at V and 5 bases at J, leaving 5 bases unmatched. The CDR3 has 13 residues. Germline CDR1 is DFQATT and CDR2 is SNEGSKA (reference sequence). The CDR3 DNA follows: TGCAGTGCTAGGGACAGGGCCGATTATGGCTACACCTTC. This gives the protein CSARDRADYGYTF.

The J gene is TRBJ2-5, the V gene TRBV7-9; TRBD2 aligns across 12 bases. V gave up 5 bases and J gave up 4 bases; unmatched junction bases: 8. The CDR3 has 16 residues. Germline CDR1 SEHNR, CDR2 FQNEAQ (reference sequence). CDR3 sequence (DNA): TGTGCCAGCAGCGAATCTAGCGGGGGGGCTTCAGAGACCCAGTACTTC. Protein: CASSESSGGASETQYF. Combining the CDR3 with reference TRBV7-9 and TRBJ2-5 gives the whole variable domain DTGVSQNPRHKITKRGQNVTFRCDPISEHNRLYWYRQTLGQGPEFLTYFQNEAQLEKSRLLSDRFSAERPKGSFSTLEIQRTEQGDSAMYLCASSESSGGASETQYFGPGTRLLVL.

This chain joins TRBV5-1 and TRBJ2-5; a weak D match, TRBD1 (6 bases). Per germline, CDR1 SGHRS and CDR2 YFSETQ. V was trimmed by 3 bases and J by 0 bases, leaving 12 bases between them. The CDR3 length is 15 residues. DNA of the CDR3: TGCGCCAGCAGCTCCGGGACAAAGTACCAAGAGACCCAGTACTTC. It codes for CASSSGTKYQETQYF.

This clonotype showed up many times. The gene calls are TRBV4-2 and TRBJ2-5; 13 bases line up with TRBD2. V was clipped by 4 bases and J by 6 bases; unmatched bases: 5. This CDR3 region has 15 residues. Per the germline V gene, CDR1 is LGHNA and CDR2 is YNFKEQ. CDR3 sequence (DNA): TGTGCCAGCAGCCCGACGGGACTAGCGGGAAAGACCCAGTACTTC. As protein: CASSPTGLAGKTQYF.

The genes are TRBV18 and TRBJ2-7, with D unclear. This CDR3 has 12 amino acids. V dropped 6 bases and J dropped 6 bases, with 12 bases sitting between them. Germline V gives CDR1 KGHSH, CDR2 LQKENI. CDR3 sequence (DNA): TGTGCCAGCTCGCAGGAGCTGGGCGAGCAGTACTTC. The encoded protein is CASSQELGEQYF.

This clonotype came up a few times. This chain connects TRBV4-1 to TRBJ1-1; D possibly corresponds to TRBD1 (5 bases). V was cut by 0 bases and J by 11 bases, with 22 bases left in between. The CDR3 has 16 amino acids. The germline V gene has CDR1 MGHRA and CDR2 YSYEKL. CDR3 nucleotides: TGCGCCAGCAGCCAAGAGAGGAGGGGCCAGAAACAAGGGGCTTTCTTT. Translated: CASSQERRGQKQGAFF.

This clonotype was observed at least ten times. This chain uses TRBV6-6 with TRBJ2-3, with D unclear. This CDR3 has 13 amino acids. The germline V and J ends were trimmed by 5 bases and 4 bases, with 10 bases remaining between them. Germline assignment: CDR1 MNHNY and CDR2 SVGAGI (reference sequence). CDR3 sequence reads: CASSVPQSDTQYF. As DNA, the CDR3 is TGTGCCAGCAGTGTCCCCCAGTCAGATACGCAGTATTTT.

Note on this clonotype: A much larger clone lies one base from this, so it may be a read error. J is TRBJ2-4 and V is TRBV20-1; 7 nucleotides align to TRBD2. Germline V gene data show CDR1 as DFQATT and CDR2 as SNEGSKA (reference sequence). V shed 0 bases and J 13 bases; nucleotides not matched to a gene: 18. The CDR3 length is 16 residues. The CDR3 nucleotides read TGCAGTGCTAGAGATCAGGCTAGCGGAAGATACAATGAGCAGTACTTC. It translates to CSARDQASGRYNEQYF.

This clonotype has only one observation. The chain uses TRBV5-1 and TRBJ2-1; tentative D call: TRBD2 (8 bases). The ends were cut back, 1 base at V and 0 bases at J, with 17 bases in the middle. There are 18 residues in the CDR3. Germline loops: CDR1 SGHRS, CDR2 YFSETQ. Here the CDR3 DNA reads TGCGCCAGCAGCTTGCTTTTAGCGGGACAGAGCTCCTACAATGAGCAGTTCTTC. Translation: CASSLLLAGQSSYNEQFF.

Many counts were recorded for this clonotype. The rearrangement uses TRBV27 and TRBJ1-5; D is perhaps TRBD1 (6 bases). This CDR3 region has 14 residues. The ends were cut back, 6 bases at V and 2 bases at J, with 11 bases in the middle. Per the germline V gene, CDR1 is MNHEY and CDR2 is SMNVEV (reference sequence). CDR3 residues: CASREQGGNQPQHF. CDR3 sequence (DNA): TGTGCCAGCAGAGAACAGGGTGGCAATCAGCCCCAGCATTTT.

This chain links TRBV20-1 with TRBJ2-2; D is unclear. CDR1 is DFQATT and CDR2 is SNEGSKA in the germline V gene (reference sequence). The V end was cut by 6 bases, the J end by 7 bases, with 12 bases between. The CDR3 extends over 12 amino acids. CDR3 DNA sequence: TGCAGTGCCCGAAATGGGTTCGGGGAGCTGTTTTTT. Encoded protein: CSARNGFGELFF.

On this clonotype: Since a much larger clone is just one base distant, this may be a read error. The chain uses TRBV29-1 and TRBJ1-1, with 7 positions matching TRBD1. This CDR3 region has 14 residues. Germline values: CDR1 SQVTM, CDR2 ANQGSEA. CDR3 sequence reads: CSVEKGAVNTVAFF. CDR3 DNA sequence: TGCAGCGTTGAAAAGGGGGCTGTGAACACTGTAGCTTTCTTT.

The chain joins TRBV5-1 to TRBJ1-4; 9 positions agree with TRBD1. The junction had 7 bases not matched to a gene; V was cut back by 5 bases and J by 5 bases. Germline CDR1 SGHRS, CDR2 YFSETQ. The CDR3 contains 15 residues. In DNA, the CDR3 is TGCGCCAGCAGTTCTACAGGGGGCCAGAATGAAAAACTGTTTTTT. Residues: CASSSTGGQNEKLFF. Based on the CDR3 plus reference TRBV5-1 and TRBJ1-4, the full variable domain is KAGVTQTPRYLIKTRGQQVTLSCSPISGHRSVSWYQQTPGQGLQFLFEYFSETQRNKGNFPGRFSGRQFSNSRSEMNVSTLELGDSALYLCASSSTGGQNEKLFFGSGTQLSVL.

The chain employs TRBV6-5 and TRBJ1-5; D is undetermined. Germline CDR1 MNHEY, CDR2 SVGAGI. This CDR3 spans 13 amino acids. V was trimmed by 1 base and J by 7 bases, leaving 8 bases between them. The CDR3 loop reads CASSYWRGQPQHF. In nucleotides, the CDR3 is TGTGCCAGCAGTTACTGGCGTGGCCAGCCCCAGCATTTT.

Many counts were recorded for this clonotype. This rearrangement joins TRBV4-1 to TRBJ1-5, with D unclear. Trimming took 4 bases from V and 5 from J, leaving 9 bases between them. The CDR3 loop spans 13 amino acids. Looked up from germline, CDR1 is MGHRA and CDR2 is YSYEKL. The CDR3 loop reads CASSLGVDQPQHF. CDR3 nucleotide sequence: TGCGCCAGCAGCCTCGGGGTCGATCAGCCCCAGCATTTT.

CDR3 residues: CASSPSGRGGGYTF. Written as DNA, the CDR3 is TGTGCCAGCAGCCCAAGTGGCAGGGGAGGGGGCTACACCTTC. V and J are TRBV7-3 and TRBJ1-2; perhaps TRBD1 as D (6 bases). The CDR3 sequence is 14 residues long. Per germline, CDR1 SGHTA and CDR2 FQGTGA. Trimming took off 5 bases at V and 8 bases at J, with 18 bases between the two ends. The whole variable domain, remainder taken from reference TRBV7-3 and TRBJ1-2, is GAGVSQTPSNKVTEKGKYVELRCDPISGHTALYWYRQSLGQGPEFLIYFQGTGAADDSGLPNDRFFAVRPEGSVSTLKIQRTERGDSAVYLCASSPSGRGGGYTFGSGTRLTVV.

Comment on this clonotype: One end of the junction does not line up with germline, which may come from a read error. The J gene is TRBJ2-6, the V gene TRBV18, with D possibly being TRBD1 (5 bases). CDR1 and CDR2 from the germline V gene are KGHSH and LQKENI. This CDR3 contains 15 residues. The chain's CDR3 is CASSPMWSGADVLTF. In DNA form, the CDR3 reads TGTGCCAGCTCACCAATGTGGTCTGGGGCCGACGTCCTGACTTTC.

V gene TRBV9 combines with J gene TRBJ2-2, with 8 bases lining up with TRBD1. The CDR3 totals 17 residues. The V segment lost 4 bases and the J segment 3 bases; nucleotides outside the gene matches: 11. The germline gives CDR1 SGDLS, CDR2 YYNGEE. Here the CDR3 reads CASSSNAGGADTGELFF. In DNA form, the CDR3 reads TGTGCCAGCAGCTCTAATGCAGGGGGCGCCGACACCGGGGAGCTGTTTTTT. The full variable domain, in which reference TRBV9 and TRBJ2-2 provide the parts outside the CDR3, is DSGVTQTPKHLITATGQRVTLRCSPRSGDLSVYWYQQSLDQGLQFLIQYYNGEERAKGNILERFSAQQFPDLHSELNLSSLELGDSALYFCASSSNAGGADTGELFFGEGSRLTVL.

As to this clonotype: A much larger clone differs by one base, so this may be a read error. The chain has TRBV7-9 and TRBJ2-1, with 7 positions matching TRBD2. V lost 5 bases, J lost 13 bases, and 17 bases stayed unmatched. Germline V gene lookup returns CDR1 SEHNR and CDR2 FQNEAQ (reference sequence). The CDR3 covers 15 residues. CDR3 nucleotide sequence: TGTGCCAGCAGCCCAAAGCTCAGGGAGGGAGAGACCCAGTTCTTC. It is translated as CASSPKLREGETQFF.

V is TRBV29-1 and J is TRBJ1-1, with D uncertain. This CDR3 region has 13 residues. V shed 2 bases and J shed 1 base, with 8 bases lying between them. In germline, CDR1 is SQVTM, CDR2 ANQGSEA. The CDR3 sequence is CSVEITANTEAFF. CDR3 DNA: TGCAGCGTTGAAATCACAGCGAACACTGAAGCTTTCTTT.

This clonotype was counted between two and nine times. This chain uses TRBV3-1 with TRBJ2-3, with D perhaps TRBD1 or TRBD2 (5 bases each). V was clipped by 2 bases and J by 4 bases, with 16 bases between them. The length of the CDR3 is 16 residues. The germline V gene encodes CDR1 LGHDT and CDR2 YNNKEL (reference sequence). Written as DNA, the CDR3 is TGTGCCAGCAGCCAACGGGGCACTCTGGTCCCAGATACGCAGTATTTT. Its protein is CASSQRGTLVPDTQYF.